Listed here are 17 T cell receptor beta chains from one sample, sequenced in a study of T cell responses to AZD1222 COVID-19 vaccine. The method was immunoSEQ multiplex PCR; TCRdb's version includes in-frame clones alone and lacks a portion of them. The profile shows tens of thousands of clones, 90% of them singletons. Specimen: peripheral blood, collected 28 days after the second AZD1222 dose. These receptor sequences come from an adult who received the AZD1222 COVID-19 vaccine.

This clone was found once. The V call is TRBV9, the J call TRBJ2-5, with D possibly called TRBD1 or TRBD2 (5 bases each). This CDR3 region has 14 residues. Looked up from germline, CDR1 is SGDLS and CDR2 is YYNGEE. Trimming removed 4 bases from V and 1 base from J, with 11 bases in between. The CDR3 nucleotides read TGTGCCAGCAGCTCTGGGACGTTCCAAGAGACCCAGTACTTC. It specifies CASSSGTFQETQYF. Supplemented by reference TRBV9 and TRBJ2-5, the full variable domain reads DSGVTQTPKHLITATGQRVTLRCSPRSGDLSVYWYQQSLDQGLQFLIQYYNGEERAKGNILERFSAQQFPDLHSELNLSSLELGDSALYFCASSSGTFQETQYFGPGTRLLVL.

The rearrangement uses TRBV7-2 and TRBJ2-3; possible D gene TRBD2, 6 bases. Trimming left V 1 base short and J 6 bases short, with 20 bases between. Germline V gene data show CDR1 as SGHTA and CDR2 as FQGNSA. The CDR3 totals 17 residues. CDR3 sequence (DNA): TGTGCCAGCAGCTTAGGTGGTGGGAGGCATCCCCGGGATACGCAGTATTTT. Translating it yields CASSLGGGRHPRDTQYF. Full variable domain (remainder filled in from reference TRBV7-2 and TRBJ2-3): GAGVSQSPSNKVTEKGKDVELRCDPISGHTALYWYRQSLGQGLEFLIYFQGNSAPDKSGLPSDRFSAERTGGSVSTLTIQRTQQEDSAVYLCASSLGGGRHPRDTQYFGPGTRLTVL.

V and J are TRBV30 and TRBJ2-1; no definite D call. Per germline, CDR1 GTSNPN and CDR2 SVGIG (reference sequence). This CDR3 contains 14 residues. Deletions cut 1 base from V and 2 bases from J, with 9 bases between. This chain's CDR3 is CAWSGRNPYNEQFF. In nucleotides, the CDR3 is TGTGCCTGGAGTGGCCGAAACCCCTACAATGAGCAGTTCTTC.

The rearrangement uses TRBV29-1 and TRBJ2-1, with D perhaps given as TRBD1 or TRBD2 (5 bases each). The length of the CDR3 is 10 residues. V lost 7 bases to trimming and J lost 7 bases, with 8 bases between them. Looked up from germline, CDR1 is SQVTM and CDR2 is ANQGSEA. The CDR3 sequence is CSGGMNEQFF. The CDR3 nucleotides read TGCAGCGGGGGGATGAATGAGCAGTTCTTC.

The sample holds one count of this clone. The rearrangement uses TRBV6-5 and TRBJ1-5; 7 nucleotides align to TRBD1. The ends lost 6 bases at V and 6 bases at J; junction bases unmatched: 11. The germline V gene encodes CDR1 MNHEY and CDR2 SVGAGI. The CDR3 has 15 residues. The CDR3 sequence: CASSYGTVGTQPQHF. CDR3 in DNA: TGTGCCAGCAGCTACGGGACAGTGGGGACTCAGCCCCAGCATTTT.

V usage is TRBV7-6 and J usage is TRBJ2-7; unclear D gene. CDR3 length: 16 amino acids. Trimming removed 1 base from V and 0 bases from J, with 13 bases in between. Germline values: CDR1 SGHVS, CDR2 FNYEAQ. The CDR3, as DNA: TGTGCCAGCAGCTTAGGGTTAGGGCGGAACTCCTACGAGCAGTACTTC. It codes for CASSLGLGRNSYEQYF.

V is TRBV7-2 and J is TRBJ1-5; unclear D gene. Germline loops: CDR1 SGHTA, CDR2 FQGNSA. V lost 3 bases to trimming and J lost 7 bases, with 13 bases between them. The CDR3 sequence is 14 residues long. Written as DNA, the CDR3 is TGTGCCAGCAGCTTTGGCTCTTTGGGCCAGCCCCAGCATTTT. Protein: CASSFGSLGQPQHF.

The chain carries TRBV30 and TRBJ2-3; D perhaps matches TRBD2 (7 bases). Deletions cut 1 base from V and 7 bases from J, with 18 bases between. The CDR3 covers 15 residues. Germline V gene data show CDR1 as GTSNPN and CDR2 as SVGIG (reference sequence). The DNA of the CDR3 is TGTGCCTGGAGTGAGCCGGGGGGCATCCCCAATACGCAGTATTTT. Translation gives CAWSEPGGIPNTQYF.

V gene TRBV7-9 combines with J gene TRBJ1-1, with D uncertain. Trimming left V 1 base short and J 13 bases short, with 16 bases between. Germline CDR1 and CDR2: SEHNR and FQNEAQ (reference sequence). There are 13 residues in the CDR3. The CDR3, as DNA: TGTGCCAGCAGCTTAGGACGTAGAAGTCAGGTTTTCTTT. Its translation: CASSLGRRSQVFF.

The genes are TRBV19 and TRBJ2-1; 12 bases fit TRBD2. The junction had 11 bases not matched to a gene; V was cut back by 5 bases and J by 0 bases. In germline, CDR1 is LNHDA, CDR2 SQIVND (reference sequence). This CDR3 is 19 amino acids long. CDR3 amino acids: CASSPLPRLAGVSYNEQFF. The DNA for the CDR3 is TGTGCCAGTAGTCCTCTCCCGCGACTAGCGGGGGTCTCCTACAATGAGCAGTTCTTC.

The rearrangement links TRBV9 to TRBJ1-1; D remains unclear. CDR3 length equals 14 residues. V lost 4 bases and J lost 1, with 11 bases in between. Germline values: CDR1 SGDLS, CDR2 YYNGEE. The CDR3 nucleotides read TGTGCCAGCAGCTCCGGACTTCGGAACACTGAAGCTTTCTTT. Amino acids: CASSSGLRNTEAFF.

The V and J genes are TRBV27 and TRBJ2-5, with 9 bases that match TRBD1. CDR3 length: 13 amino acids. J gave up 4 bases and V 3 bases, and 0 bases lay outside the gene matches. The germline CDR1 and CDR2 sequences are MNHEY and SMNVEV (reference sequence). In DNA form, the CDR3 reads TGTGCCAGCAGTTTGACAGGGGGAGAGACCCAGTACTTC. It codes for CASSLTGGETQYF.

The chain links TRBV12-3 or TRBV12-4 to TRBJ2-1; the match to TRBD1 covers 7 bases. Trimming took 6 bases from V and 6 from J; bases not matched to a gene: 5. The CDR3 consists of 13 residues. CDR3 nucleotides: TGTGCCAGCAGAACAGGGGCAAGCAATGAGCAGTTCTTC. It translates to CASRTGASNEQFF.

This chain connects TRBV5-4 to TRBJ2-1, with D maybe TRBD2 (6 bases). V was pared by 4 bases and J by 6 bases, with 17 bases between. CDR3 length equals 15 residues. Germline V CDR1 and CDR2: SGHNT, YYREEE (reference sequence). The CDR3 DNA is TGTGCCAGCAGCCCTTCCTTGGGGGGTACCAATGAGCAGTTCTTC. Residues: CASSPSLGGTNEQFF. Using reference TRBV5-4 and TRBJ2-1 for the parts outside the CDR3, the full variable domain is ETGVTQSPTHLIKTRGQQVTLRCSSQSGHNTVSWYQQALGQGPQFIFQYYREEENGRGNFPPRFSGLQFPNYSSELNVNALELDDSALYLCASSPSLGGTNEQFFGPGTRLTVL.

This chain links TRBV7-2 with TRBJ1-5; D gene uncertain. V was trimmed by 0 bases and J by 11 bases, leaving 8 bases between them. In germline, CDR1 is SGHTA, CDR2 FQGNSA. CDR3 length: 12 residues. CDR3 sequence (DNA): TGTGCCAGCAGCTTAGCGAATCTGGCCCAGCATTTT. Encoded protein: CASSLANLAQHF. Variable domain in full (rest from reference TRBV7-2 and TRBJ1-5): GAGVSQSPSNKVTEKGKDVELRCDPISGHTALYWYRQSLGQGLEFLIYFQGNSAPDKSGLPSDRFSAERTGGSVSTLTIQRTQQEDSAVYLCASSLANLAQHFGDGTRLSIL.

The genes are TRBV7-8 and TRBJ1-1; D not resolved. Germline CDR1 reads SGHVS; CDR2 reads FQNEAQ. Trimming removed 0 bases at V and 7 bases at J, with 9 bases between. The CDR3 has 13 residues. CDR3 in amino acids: CASSLALYSEAFF. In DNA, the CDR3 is TGTGCCAGCAGCTTAGCGCTATACAGTGAAGCTTTCTTT. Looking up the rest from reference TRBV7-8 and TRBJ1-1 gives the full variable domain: GAGVSQSPRYKVAKRGQDVALRCDPISGHVSLFWYQQALGQGPEFLTYFQNEAQLDKSGLPSDRFFAERPEGSVSTLKIQRTQQEDSAVYLCASSLALYSEAFFGQGTRLTVV.

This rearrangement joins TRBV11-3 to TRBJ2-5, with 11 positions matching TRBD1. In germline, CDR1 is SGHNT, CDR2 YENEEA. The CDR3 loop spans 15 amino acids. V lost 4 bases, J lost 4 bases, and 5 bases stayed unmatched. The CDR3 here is CASSSPGQGVETQYF. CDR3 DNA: TGTGCCAGCAGCTCCCCGGGACAGGGGGTAGAGACCCAGTACTTC. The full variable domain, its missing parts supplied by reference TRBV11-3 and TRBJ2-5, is EAGVVQSPRYKIIEKKQPVAFWCNPISGHNTLYWYLQNLGQGPELLIRYENEEAVDDSQLPKDRFSAERLKGVDSTLKIQPAELGDSAVYLCASSSPGQGVETQYFGPGTRLLVL.